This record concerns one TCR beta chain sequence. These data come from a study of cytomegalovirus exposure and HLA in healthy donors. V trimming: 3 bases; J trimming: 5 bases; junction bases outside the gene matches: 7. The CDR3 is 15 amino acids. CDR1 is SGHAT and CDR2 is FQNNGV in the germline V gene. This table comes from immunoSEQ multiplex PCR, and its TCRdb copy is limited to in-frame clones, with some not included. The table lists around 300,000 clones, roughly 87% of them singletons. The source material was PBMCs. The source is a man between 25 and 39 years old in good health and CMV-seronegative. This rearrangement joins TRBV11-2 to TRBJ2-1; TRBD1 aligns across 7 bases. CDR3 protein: CASSLAGGANNEQFF. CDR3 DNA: TGTGCCAGCAGCTTGGCAGGGGGAGCGAACAATGAGCAGTTCTTC.